The rows below give T cell receptor beta chains drawn from one sample of a study of neurological immune-mediated disorders. MiXCR, applied by TCRdb to the 5' RACE reads, yields one record per CDR3 protein. The sample lists roughly 24,000 distinct CDR3 sequences, around 13% occurring once. Sequencing was carried out using PBMCs. These receptors were collected from a woman aged 60-75 years with HTLV-1-associated myelopathy (HAM/TSP). The CDR3 runs from the conserved cysteine through the conserved F or W. A D gene is named only where the DNA matches it firmly. Rows may omit the clone size; those that give it use once, few, many or a size class.

TRBD2,many,TRBJ2-1,TRBV10-1,CASSDPGLAGSTYNEQFF,TGCGCCAGCAGTGATCCGGGACTAGCGGGATCTACCTACAATGAGCAGTTCTTC
TRBD1,many,TRBJ1-3,TRBV6-5,CASSSASGGDPSGNTIYF,TGTGCCAGCAGTTCCGCCTCAGGGGGAGACCCCTCTGGAAACACCATATATTTT
.,.,TRBJ1-1,TRBV20-1,CSARHRGKNTEAFF,TGCAGTGCTAGGCATAGGGGAAAAAACACTGAAGCTTTCTTT
.,.,TRBJ2-3,TRBV5-1,CASRPGAAATDTQYF,TGCGCCAGCAGACCGGGGGCAGCGGCTACAGATACGCAGTATTTT
.,few,TRBJ1-2,TRBV19,CASSVDGTPYYGYTF,TGTGCCAGTAGTGTCGACGGGACACCTTACTATGGCTACACCTTC
.,many,TRBJ2-3,TRBV7-9,CASSFGGTTTDTQYF,TGTGCCAGCAGCTTCGGCGGGACGACCACAGATACGCAGTATTTT
.,.,TRBJ2-1,TRBV5-1,CASSFRASITDEQFF,TGCGCCAGCAGCTTTAGAGCGAGTATTACGGATGAGCAGTTCTTC
.,.,TRBJ1-2,TRBV2,CASSDPAYGYTF,TGTGCCAGCAGCGATCCAGCCTATGGCTACACCTTC
TRBD2,many,TRBJ2-1,TRBV20-1,CSAPGWASGNNEQFF,TGCAGTGCCCCCGGCTGGGCTAGCGGGAACAATGAGCAGTTCTTC
TRBD2,many,TRBJ2-3,TRBV20-1,CSAEPMGLAGLTDTQYF,TGCAGTGCCGAACCTATGGGACTAGCGGGTCTAACAGATACGCAGTATTTT
.,medium-sized,TRBJ2-7,TRBV15,CATGGTYEQYF,TGTGCCACCGGCGGTACCTACGAGCAGTACTTC
.,many,TRBJ2-1,TRBV20-1,CSAIPGSEFLVKQFF,TGCAGTGCTATCCCGGGCTCAGAGTTCCTTGTTAAACAGTTCTTC
TRBD1,many,TRBJ2-7,TRBV15,CATSVGQGADEQYF,TGTGCCACCAGCGTTGGACAGGGGGCAGACGAGCAGTACTTC
.,many,TRBJ2-3,TRBV7-7,CASSLVGGDTQYF,TGTGCCAGCAGCTTAGTTGGGGGAGATACGCAGTATTTT
.,many,TRBJ1-6,TRBV20-1,CSARDLAAQGSPLHF,TGCAGTGCTAGAGATTTGGCGGCGCAGGGATCACCCCTCCACTTT
.,many,TRBJ2-5,TRBV2,CASRPQGKGTQYF,TGTGCCAGCCGACCGCAGGGAAAGGGGACCCAGTACTTC
.,many,TRBJ2-1,TRBV4-2,CASSQDLGPYNEQFF,TGTGCCAGCAGCCAAGATCTGGGACCTTACAATGAGCAGTTCTTC
.,medium-sized,TRBJ2-7,TRBV12-3/TRBV12-4,CASSSGTPYEQYF,TGTGCCAGCAGTTCCGGGACACCTTACGAGCAGTACTTC
TRBD1,once,TRBJ1-3,TRBV3-1,CASSHRTGNSGNTIYF,TGTGCCAGCAGCCATCGGACAGGGAACTCTGGAAACACCATATATTTT
TRBD1,many,TRBJ2-2,TRBV20-1,CSAGGGTGAGELFF,TGCAGTGCTGGAGGGGGGACAGGGGCCGGGGAGCTGTTTTTT
TRBD2,many,TRBJ2-1,TRBV7-9,CASSEGLAGGNEQFF,TGTGCCAGCAGCGAGGGACTAGCGGGGGGCAATGAGCAGTTCTTC
TRBD2,.,TRBJ2-1,TRBV20-1,CSAQTSGRRSEQFF,TGCAGTGCGCAGACTAGCGGGAGGCGGAGTGAGCAGTTCTTC
.,many,TRBJ1-3,TRBV29-1,CSVEVWGRVSGNTIYF,TGCAGCGTTGAAGTATGGGGAAGGGTTTCGGGAAACACCATATATTTT
.,many,TRBJ1-6,TRBV14,CASSQRESRTGGKALHF,TGTGCCAGCAGCCAGAGGGAGTCTAGGACCGGGGGGAAAGCCCTCCACTTT
.,many,TRBJ2-2,TRBV7-2,CASSPGELRAGELFF,TGTGCCAGCAGCCCGGGGGAACTACGGGCCGGGGAGCTGTTTTTT
TRBD1,many,TRBJ2-7,TRBV6-1,CASSGDSSEQYF,TGTGCCAGCAGTGGGGACAGCTCCGAGCAGTACTTC
TRBD2,many,TRBJ2-5,TRBV5-1,CASSLTGGGIKETQYF,TGCGCCAGCAGCTTGACAGGCGGGGGGATTAAAGAGACCCAGTACTTC
TRBD2,many,TRBJ2-1,TRBV3-1,CASSQEASGGYYNEQFF,TGTGCCAGCAGCCAAGAGGCTAGCGGGGGGTACTACAATGAGCAGTTCTTC
TRBD1,.,TRBJ1-4,TRBV7-2,CASSRTGQLEKLFF,TGTGCCAGCAGCCGAACGGGACAGCTTGAAAAACTGTTTTTT